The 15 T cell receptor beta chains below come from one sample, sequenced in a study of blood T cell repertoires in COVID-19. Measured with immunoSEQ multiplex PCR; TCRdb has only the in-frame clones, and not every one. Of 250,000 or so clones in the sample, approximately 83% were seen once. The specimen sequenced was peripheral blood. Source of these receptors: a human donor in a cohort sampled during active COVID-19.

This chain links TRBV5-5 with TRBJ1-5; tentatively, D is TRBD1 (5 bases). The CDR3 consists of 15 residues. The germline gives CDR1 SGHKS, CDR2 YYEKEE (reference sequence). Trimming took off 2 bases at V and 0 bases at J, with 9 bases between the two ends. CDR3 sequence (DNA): TGTGCCAGCAGCTTCGACAGATATAGCAATCAGCCCCAGCATTTT. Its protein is CASSFDRYSNQPQHF.

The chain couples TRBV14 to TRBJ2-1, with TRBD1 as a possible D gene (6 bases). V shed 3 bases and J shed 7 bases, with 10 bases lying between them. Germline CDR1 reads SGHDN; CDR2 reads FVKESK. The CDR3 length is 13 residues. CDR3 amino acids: CASSHRTDNEQFF. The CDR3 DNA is TGTGCCAGCAGCCATAGGACAGATAATGAGCAGTTCTTC.

The CDR3 coding sequence is TGTGCCAGCAGCCAGGCGGGGGATTCACCCCTCCACTTT. It is translated as CASSQAGDSPLHF. J is TRBJ1-6 and V is TRBV4-2; tentative D call: TRBD1 (5 bases). The CDR3 loop spans 13 amino acids. Trimming shortened V by 3 bases and J by 8 bases, and 8 bases separated the two germline ends. CDR1 LGHNA and CDR2 YNFKEQ come from the germline V gene.

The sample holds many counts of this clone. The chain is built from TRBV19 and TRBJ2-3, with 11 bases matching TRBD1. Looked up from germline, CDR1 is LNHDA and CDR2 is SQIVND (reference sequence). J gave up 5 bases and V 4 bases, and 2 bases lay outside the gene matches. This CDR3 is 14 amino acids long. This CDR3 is CASSKDRGQDTQYF. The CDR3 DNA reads TGTGCCAGTAGTAAGGACAGGGGGCAAGATACGCAGTATTTT. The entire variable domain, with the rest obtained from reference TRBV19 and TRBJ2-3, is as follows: DGGITQSPKYLFRKEGQNVTLSCEQNLNHDAMYWYRQDPGQGLRLIYYSQIVNDFQKGDIAEGYSVSREKKESFPLTVTSAQKNPTAFYLCASSKDRGQDTQYFGPGTRLTVL.

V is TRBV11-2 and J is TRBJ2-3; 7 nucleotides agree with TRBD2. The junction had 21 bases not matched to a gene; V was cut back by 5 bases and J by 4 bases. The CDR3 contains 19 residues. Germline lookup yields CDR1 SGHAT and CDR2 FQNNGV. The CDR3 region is CASSTIYSAFGRYPDTQYF. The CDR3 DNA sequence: TGTGCCAGCAGCACTATTTACTCCGCCTTCGGGAGGTACCCAGATACGCAGTATTTT.

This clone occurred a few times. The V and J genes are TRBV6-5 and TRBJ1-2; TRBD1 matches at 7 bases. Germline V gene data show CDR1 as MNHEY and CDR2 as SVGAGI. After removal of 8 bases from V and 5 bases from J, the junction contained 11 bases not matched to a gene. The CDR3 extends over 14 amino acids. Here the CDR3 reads CASRRDSGGYGYTF. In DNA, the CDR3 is TGTGCCAGCCGTCGGGACAGTGGAGGATATGGCTACACCTTC.

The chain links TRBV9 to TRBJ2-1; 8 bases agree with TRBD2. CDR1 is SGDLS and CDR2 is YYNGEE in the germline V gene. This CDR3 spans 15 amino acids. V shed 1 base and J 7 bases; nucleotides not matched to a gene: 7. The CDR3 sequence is CASSVSPGGGNEQFF. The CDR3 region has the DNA TGTGCCAGCAGCGTATCGCCCGGGGGGGGAAATGAGCAGTTCTTC. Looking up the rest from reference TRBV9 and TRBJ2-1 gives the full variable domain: DSGVTQTPKHLITATGQRVTLRCSPRSGDLSVYWYQQSLDQGLQFLIQYYNGEERAKGNILERFSAQQFPDLHSELNLSSLELGDSALYFCASSVSPGGGNEQFFGPGTRLTVL.

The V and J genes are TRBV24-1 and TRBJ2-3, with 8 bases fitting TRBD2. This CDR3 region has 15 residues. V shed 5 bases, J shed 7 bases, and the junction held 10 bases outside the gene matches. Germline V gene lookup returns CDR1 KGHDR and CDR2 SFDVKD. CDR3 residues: CATSGIERETNTQYF. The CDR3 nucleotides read TGTGCCACCAGTGGAATCGAGCGGGAGACGAATACGCAGTATTTT.

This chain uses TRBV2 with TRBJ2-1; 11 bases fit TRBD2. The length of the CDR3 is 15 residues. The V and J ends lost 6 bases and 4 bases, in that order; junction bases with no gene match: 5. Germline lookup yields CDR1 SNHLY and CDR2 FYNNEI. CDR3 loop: CASRAGLAGYNEQFF. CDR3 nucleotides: TGTGCCAGCAGAGCCGGACTAGCGGGTTACAATGAGCAGTTCTTC.

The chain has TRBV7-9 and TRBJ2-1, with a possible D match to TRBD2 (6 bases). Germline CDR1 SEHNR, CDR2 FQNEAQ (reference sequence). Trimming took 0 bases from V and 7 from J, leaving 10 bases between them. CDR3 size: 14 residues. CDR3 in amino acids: CASSLAWGENEQFF. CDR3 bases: TGTGCCAGCAGCTTAGCGTGGGGGGAGAATGAGCAGTTCTTC.

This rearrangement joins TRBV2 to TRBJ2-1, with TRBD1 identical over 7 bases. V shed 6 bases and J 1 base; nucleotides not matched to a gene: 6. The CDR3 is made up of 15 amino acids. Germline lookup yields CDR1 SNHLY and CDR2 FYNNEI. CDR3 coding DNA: TGTGCCAGCAGCCTGACAGGGAGTTCCTACAATGAGCAGTTCTTC. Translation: CASSLTGSSYNEQFF. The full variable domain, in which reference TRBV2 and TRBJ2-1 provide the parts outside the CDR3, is EPEVTQTPSHQVTQMGQEVILRCVPISNHLYFYWYRQILGQKVEFLVSFYNNEISEKSEIFDDQFSVERPDGSNFTLKIRSTKLEDSAMYFCASSLTGSSYNEQFFGPGTRLTVL.

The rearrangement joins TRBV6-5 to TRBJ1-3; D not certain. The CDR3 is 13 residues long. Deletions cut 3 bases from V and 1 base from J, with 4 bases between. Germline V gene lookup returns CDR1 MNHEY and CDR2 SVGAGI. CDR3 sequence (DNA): TGTGCCAGCAGTTATAATTCTGGAAACACCATATATTTT. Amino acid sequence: CASSYNSGNTIYF.

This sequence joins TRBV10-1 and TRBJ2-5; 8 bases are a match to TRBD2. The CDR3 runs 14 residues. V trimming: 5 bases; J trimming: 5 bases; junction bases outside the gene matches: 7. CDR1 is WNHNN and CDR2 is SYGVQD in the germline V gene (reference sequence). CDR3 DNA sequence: TGCGCCAGCAGTCCCGGGACTAGTTTGGAGACCCAGTACTTC. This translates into CASSPGTSLETQYF.

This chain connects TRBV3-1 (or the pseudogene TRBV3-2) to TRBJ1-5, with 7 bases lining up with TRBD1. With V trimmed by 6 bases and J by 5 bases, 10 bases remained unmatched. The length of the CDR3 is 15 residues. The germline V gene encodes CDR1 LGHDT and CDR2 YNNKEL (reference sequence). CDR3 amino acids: CASSHQGVSDQPQHF. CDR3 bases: TGTGCCAGCAGTCACCAGGGGGTATCGGATCAGCCCCAGCATTTT.

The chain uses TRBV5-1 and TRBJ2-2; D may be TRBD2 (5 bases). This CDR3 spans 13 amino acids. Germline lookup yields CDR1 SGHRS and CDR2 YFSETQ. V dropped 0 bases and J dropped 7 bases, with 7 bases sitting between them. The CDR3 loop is CASSLAGIGELFF. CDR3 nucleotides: TGCGCCAGCAGCTTGGCGGGGATCGGGGAGCTGTTTTTT.